This T cell receptor beta chain is from a study of blood T cells in healthy people across ages. Turning to the study itself: Per two T cells, template switching captured roughly one barcoded beta molecule. Study results and limitations: With age, beta diversity per million T cells declined roughly linearly, significantly by approximately 40. The study found more naive CD4+ cells and higher diversity in long-lived than aged donors. Shifts in expanded clonotypes may have been confounded by donor CMV status, which was unknown.

CDR1 is SGHTA and CDR2 is FQGNSA in the germline V gene. The CDR3 is made up of 15 amino acids. The ends lost 3 bases at V and 7 bases at J; junction bases unmatched: 5. About this clonotype: Its cognate antigen is unknown.

With a J-beta primer mix and a sample-barcoded 5' primer, a second PCR ran about 7 to 12 cycles. TCRdb redid the calling of the 5' RACE reads with MiXCR, one entry per CDR3 protein. The sample records hundreds of thousands of distinct CDR3 sequences, roughly three fifths being singletons. The receptor was isolated from a man aged 40-49 years in good health. This chain links TRBV7-2 with TRBJ2-1, with 11 bases aligning to TRBD2. The sample taken for sequencing was blood. The CDR3 DNA reads as TGTGCCAGCAGCTTTATGGGACTAGCGGTAAATGAGCAGTTCTTC. It specifies CASSFMGLAVNEQFF.